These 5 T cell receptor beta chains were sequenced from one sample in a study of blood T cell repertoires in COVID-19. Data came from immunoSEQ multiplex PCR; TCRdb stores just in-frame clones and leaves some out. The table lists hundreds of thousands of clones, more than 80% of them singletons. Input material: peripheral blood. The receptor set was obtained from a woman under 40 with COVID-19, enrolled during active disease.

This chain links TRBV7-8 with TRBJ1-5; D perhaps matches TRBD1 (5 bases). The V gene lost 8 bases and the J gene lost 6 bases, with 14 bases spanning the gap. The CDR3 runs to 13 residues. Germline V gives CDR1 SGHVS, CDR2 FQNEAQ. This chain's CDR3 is CASLRGKCQPQHF. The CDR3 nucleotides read TGTGCCAGCTTAAGGGGTAAGTGTCAGCCCCAGCATTTT.

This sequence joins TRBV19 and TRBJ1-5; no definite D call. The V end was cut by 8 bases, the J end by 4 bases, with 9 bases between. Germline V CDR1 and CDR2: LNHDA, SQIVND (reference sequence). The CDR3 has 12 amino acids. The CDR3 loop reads CASRLSNQPQHF. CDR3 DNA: TGTGCCAGTCGGTTGAGTAATCAGCCCCAGCATTTT.

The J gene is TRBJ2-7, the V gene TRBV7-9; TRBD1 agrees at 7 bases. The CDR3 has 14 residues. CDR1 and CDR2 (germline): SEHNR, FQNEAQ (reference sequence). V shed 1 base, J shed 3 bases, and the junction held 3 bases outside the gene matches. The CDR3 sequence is CASSLGGQIYEQYF. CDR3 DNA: TGTGCCAGCAGCTTAGGGGGACAGATCTACGAGCAGTACTTC.

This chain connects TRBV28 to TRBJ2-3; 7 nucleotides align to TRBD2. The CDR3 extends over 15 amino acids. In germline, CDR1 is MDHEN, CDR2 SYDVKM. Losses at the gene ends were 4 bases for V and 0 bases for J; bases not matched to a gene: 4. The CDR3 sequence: CASSSAGSSTDTQYF. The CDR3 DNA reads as TGTGCCAGCAGTTCAGCGGGGTCTAGCACAGATACGCAGTATTTT.

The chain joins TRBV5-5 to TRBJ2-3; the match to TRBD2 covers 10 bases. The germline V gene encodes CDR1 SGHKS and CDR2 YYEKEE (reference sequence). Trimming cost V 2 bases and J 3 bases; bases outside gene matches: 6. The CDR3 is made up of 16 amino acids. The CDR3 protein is CASSFGTSVLTDTQYF. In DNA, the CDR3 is TGTGCCAGCAGCTTTGGGACTAGCGTGTTGACAGATACGCAGTATTTT.